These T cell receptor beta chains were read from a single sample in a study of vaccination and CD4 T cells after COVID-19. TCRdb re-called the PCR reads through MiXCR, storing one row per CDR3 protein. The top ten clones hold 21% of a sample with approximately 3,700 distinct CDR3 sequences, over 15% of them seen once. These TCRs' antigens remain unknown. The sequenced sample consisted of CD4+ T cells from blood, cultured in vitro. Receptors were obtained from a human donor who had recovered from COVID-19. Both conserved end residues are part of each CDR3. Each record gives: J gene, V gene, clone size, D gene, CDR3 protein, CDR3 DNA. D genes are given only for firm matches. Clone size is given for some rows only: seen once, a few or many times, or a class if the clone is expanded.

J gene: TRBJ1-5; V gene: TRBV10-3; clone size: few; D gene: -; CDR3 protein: CAISRDKYSNQPQHF; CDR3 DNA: TGTGCCATCAGCCGGGACAAGTATAGCAATCAGCCCCAGCATTTT
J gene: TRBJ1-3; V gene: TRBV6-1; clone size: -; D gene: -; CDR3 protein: CASSRQSNSGNTIYF; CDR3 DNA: TGTGCCAGCAGCCGACAGAGTAACTCTGGAAACACCATATATTTT
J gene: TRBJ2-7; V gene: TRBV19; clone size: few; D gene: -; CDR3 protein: CASSIGSQGKSEQYF; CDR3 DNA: TGTGCCAGTAGTATAGGGTCCCAGGGTAAAAGCGAGCAGTACTTC
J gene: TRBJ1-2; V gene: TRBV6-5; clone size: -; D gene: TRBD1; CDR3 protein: CASSYLDRASRGYTF; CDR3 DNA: TGTGCCAGCAGTTACCTCGACAGGGCTTCTCGGGGCTACACCTTC
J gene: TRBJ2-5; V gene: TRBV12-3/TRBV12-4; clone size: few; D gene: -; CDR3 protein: CASSLGGQGQETQYF; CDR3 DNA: TGTGCCAGCAGTTTGGGGGGCCAGGGCCAAGAGACCCAGTACTTC
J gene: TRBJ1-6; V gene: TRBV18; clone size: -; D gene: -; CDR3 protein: CASSPTGVGSPLHF; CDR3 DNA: TGTGCCAGCTCACCGACCGGGGTCGGTTCACCCCTCCACTTT
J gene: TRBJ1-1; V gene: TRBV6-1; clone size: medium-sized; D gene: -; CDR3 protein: CASKTGGIVTEAFF; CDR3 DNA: TGTGCCAGCAAGACGGGTGGGATTGTTACTGAAGCTTTCTTT
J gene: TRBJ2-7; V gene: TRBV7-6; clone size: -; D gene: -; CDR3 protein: CASRLNPSTHEQYF; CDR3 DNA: TGTGCCAGCAGATTGAACCCTAGTACCCACGAGCAGTACTTC
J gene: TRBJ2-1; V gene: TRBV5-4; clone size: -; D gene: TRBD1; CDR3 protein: CASSPGQGNEQFF; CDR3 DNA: TGTGCCAGCAGCCCGGGACAGGGGAATGAGCAGTTCTTC
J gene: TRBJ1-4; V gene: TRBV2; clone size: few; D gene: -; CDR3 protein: CASSDRGADEKLFF; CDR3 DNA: TGTGCCAGCAGTGACCGGGGAGCCGATGAAAAACTGTTTTTT
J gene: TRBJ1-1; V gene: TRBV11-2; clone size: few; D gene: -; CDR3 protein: CASSATRVAEAFF; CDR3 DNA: TGTGCCAGCAGCGCAACCCGGGTCGCTGAAGCTTTCTTT
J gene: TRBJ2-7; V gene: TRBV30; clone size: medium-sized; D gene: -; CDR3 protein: CAWGRLGGRRPYEQYF; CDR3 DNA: TGTGCCTGGGGCCGCTTGGGGGGCCGAAGGCCCTACGAGCAGTACTTC
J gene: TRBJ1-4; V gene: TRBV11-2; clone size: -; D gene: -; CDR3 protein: CASSHRSPGEKLFF; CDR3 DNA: TGTGCCAGCAGCCACAGGTCTCCAGGGGAAAAACTGTTTTTT
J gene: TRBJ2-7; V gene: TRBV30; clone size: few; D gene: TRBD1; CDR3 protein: CAWSAGQGYYEQYF; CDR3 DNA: TGTGCCTGGAGTGCGGGACAGGGTTACTACGAGCAGTACTTC
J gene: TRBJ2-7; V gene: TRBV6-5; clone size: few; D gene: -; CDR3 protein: CASSYTSLGWTYEQYF; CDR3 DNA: TGTGCCAGCAGTTACACCTCACTGGGTTGGACCTACGAGCAGTACTTC
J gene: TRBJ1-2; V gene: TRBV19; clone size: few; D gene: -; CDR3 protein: CASTIRGNYGYTF; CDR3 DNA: TGTGCCAGTACTATACGGGGTAACTATGGCTACACCTTC
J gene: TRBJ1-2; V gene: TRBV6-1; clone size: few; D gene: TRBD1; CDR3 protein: CASSETPTGALSGYTF; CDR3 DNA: TGTGCCAGCAGTGAAACCCCGACAGGGGCCCTCTCTGGCTACACCTTC
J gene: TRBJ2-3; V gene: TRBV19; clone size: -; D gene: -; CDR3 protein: CASSINTGGTDTQYF; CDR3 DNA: TGTGCCAGTAGTATAAATACAGGAGGAACAGATACGCAGTATTTT
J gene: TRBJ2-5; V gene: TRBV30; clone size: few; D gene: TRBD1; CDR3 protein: CAWRGTGVETQYF; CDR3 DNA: TGTGCCTGGAGAGGGACAGGGGTAGAGACCCAGTACTTC
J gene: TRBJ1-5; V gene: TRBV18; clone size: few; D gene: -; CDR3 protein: CASSPSGSNQPQHF; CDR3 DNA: TGTGCCAGCTCACCATCGGGTTCCAATCAGCCCCAGCATTTT
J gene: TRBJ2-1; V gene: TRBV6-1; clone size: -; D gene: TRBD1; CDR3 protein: CASSLVRTGGYNEQFF; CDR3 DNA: TGTGCCAGCAGTCTCGTCCGGACAGGGGGCTACAATGAGCAGTTCTTC
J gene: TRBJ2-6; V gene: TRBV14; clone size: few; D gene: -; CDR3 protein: CASSPGYSGANVLTF; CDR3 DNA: TGTGCCAGCAGCCCAGGTTACTCTGGGGCCAACGTCCTGACTTTC
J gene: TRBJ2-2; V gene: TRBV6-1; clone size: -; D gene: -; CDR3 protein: CASTETLTGELFF; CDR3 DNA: TGTGCCAGCACCGAAACCCTCACCGGGGAGCTGTTTTTT
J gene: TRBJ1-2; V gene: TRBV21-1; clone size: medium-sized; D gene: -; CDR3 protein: CASNDIGGFGGYTF; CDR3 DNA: TGTGCCAGTAATGACATTGGGGGCTTTGGTGGCTACACCTTC
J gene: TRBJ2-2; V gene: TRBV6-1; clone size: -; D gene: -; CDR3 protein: CASSGAGAGELFF; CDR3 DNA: TGTGCCAGCAGTGGAGCCGGAGCCGGGGAGCTGTTTTTT
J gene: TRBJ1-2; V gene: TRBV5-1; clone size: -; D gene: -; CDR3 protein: CASSRDIYGYTF; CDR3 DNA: TGCGCCAGCAGCAGAGACATCTATGGCTACACCTTC
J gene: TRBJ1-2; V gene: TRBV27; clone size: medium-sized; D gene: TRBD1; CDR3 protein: CASRTGGRYGYTF; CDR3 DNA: TGTGCCAGCAGGACAGGGGGCCGCTATGGCTACACCTTC
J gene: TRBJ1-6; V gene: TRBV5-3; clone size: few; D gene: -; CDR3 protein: CASRSSPDNSPLHF; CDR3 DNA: TGTGCCAGCAGATCGAGTCCAGATAATTCACCCCTCCACTTT